This is a list of T cell receptor beta chains from one sample in a study of OX40 agonist ivuxolimab in advanced cancers. TCRdb keeps only in-frame clones here, not all; method: immunoSEQ multiplex PCR. The sample lists tens of thousands of clones, 84% occurring once. Source: CD4+ or CD8+ T cells sorted from blood, taken in a trial of the OX40 agonist ivuxolimab. These TCRs come from an adult with an advanced solid tumor such as melanoma, head and neck, liver or kidney cancer. CDR3s include the opening cysteine and the closing phenylalanine or tryptophan. A D gene is named only where the DNA matches it firmly. Expanded clones get a size class; other rows say once, few or many, or leave the size out.

>-|TRBJ2-1|TRBV5-1|-
TGCGCCAGCAGCTTGGGAGACACCTACAATGAGCAGTTCTTC
CASSLGDTYNEQFF
>TRBD2|TRBJ2-7|TRBV6-6|-
TGTGCCAGCAGTTACCTAGGGACTACTCCCTACGAGCAGTACTTC
CASSYLGTTPYEQYF
>TRBD2|TRBJ2-3|TRBV11-2|-
TGTGCCAGCACCAGGACTAGCGGGAGCACGCAGTATTTT
CASTRTSGSTQYF
>-|TRBJ1-5|TRBV19|once
TGTGCCAGTAGTATAGGAGGGGGTGGAGGTCAGCCCCAGCATTTT
CASSIGGGGGQPQHF
>TRBD1|TRBJ1-4|TRBV5-1|-
TGCGCCAGCAGCTCAGGACAGGACGAAAAACTGTTTTTT
CASSSGQDEKLFF
>-|TRBJ1-2|TRBV29-1|-
TGCAGCGTGGGGGGCACCCGCCATACTAACTATGGCTACACCTTC
CSVGGTRHTNYGYTF
>-|TRBJ2-7|TRBV6-1|once
TGTGCCAGCAGCCAAAGGACATCGAGCTCCTACGAGCAGTACTTC
CASSQRTSSSYEQYF
>-|TRBJ2-3|TRBV5-6|once
TGTGCCAGCAGCTTGTGGGCCAGGGTGTCAGATACGCAGTATTTT
CASSLWARVSDTQYF
>TRBD1|TRBJ1-1|TRBV7-9|few
TGTGCCAGCAGCTCCCCGGACAGGGCTTCTCCCGAAGCTTTCTTT
CASSSPDRASPEAFF
>TRBD1|TRBJ1-3|TRBV27|-
TGTGCCAGCGCCTACAGGGGATTATCAGGAAACACCATATATTTT
CASAYRGLSGNTIYF
>-|TRBJ1-1|TRBV19|-
TGTGCCAGTAGCTTGGACCCCTCGCGGCCTGAAGCTTTCTTT
CASSLDPSRPEAFF
>-|TRBJ1-4|TRBV5-6|-
TGTGCCAGCAGTCGCCCCAAGGGTCGGGAAAAACTGTTTTTT
CASSRPKGREKLFF
>TRBD1|TRBJ2-3|TRBV5-1|-
TGCGCCAGCAGCATAGGACAGGGGAGCACAGATACGCAGTATTTT
CASSIGQGSTDTQYF
>-|TRBJ1-3|TRBV6-1|-
TGTGCCAGCAGGGTTCTCAACAGGTTTGGAAACACCATATATTTT
CASRVLNRFGNTIYF
>-|TRBJ1-1|TRBV5-1|-
TGCGCCAGCAGCTTGGAGGGATTGGCGAGGGGGACTGAAGCTTTCTTT
CASSLEGLARGTEAFF
>TRBD2|TRBJ2-1|TRBV9|-
TGTGCCAGCAGTTTTCTAGCGGGGGGAACCTACAATGAGCAGTTCTTC
CASSFLAGGTYNEQFF
>-|TRBJ2-5|TRBV2|once
TGTGCCAGCAGGAGGGCCGGGTACCAAGAGACCCAGTACTTC
CASRRAGYQETQYF
>-|TRBJ1-1|TRBV5-6|-
TGTGCCAGCAGCTTGCCCGAAGGGAACACTGAAGCTTTCTTT
CASSLPEGNTEAFF
>TRBD1|TRBJ1-2|TRBV28|-
TGTGCCAGCAGTACCCTCTCCAGGGGGCCTGGTGGCTACACCTTC
CASSTLSRGPGGYTF
>TRBD2|TRBJ2-2|TRBV7-8|-
TGTGCCAGCAGCTTAATAGCCAGACTAGCGGCGAACACCGGGGAGCTGTTTTTT
CASSLIARLAANTGELFF
>TRBD1|TRBJ2-7|TRBV7-8|-
TGTGCCAGCAGCTGGACAGGGGACGAGCAGTACTTC
CASSWTGDEQYF
>-|TRBJ2-7|TRBV30|-
TGTGCCTGGACCTCAGACAGAAGCGATCTAACCGTCTACGAGCAGTACTTC
CAWTSDRSDLTVYEQYF
>TRBD2|TRBJ2-3|TRBV19|few
TGTGCCAGTAGTATGTTTAGCGGGACAGATACGCAGTATTTT
CASSMFSGTDTQYF
>-|TRBJ1-6|TRBV19|-
TGTGCCAGTAGTCCCCAAAGGGGGGGAAAGAAGTCACCCCTCCACTTT
CASSPQRGGKKSPLHF
>-|TRBJ1-1|TRBV6-5|-
TGTGCCAGCAGTCTCCAGGACATGAACACTGAAGCTTTCTTT
CASSLQDMNTEAFF
>-|TRBJ1-4|TRBV18|-
TGTGCCAGCTCACCTATGTGGAGGCTTAATGAAAAACTGTTTTTT
CASSPMWRLNEKLFF